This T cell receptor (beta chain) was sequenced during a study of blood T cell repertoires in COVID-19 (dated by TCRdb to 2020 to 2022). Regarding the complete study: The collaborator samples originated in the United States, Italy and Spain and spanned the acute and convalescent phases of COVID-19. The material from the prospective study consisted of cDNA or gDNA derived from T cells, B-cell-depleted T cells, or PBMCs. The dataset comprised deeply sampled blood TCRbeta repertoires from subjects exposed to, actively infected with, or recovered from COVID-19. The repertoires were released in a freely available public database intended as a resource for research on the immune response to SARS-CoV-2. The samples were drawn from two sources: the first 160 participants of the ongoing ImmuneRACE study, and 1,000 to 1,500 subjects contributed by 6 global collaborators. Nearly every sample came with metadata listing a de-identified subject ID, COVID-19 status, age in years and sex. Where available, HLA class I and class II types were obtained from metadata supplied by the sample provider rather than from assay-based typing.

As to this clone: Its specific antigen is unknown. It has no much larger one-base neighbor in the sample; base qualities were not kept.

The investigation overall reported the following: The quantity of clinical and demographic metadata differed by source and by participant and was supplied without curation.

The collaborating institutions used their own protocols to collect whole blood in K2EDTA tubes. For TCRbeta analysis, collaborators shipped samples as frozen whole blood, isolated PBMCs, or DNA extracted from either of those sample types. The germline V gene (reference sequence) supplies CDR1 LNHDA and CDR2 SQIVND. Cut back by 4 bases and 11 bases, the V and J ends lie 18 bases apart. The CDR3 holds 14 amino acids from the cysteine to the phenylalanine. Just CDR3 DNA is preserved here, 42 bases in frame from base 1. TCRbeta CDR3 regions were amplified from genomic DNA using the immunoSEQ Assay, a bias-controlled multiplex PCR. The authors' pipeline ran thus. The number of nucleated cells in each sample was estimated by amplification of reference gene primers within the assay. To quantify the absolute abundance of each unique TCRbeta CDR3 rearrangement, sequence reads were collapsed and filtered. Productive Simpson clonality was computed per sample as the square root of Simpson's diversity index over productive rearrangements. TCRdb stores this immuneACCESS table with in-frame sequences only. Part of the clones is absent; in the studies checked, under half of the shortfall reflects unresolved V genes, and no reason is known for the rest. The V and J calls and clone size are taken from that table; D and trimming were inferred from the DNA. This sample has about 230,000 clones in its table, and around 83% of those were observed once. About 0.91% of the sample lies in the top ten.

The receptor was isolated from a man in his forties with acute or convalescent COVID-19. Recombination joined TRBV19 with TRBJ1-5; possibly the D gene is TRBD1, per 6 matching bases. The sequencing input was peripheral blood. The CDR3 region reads CASSRFSQGTSQHF. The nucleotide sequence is TGTGCCAGTAGTAGATTCTCACAGGGTACGTCCCAGCATTTT.